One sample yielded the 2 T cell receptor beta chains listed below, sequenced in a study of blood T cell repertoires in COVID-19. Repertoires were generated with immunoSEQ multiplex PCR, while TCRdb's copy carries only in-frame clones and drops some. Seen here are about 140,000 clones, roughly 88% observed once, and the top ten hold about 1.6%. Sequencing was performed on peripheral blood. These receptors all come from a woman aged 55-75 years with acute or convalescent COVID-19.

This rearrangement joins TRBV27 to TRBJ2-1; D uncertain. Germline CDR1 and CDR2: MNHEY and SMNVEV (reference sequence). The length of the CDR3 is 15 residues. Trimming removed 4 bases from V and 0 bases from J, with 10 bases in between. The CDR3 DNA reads TGTGCCAGCAGTTCCCCACGGTTCTCCTACAATGAGCAGTTCTTC. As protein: CASSSPRFSYNEQFF.

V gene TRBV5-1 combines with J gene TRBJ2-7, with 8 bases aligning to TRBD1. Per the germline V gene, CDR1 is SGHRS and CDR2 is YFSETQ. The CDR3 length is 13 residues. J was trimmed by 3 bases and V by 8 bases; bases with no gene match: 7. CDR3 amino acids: CASQTGADYEQYF. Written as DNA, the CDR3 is TGCGCCAGTCAGACAGGGGCTGACTACGAGCAGTACTTC.